This T cell receptor beta chain was captured by sequencing in a study of blood T cell repertoires in COVID-19. The table came from immunoSEQ multiplex PCR; TCRdb's copy has only in-frame clones and leaves some out. The data contain 25,000 to 30,000 clones, roughly nine tenths of them singletons. Looked up from germline, CDR1 is SGDLS and CDR2 is YYNGEE. CDR3 size: 19 residues. V shed 4 bases, J shed 4 bases, and the junction held 16 bases outside the gene matches. The genes are TRBV9 and TRBJ2-2; 10 bases align to TRBD1. This sequence was found in a human donor in a cohort sampled during active COVID-19. Sequencing was carried out using peripheral blood. The CDR3 DNA is TGTGCCAGCAGCCGACAGGGGGCAACAAACGTGATGGGCACCGGGGAGCTGTTTTTT. Translated, it gives CASSRQGATNVMGTGELFF.